This T cell receptor beta chain stems from a study of Ad26.COV2.S vaccination and SARS-CoV-2 variants. The CDR3 has 13 residues. Germline V gene lookup returns CDR1 MNHEY and CDR2 SMNVEV (reference sequence). J gave up 4 bases and V 5 bases, and 1 base lay outside the gene matches. The study, taken as a whole, reports: Measurement of non-spike TCR breadth gave similar results in vaccine and placebo recipients. An underestimation of total T cell responses may have resulted from the TCR breadth and depth analyses.

Assay: immunoSEQ multiplex PCR; the TCRdb copy retains only in-frame clones and omits some. The table lists 75,000 to 100,000 clones, less than 85% of them singletons. Details on this clone: Its antigen is as yet unknown.

The sequence derives from a human donor who had recovered from COVID-19. The chain is built from TRBV27 and TRBJ2-2, with 7 nucleotides matching TRBD1. Specimen: peripheral blood, collected after recovery from COVID-19. CDR3 DNA: TGTGCCAGCAGTAGGGGGCGCACCGGGGAGCTGTTTTTT. Translation: CASSRGRTGELFF.